Below, 5 T cell receptor beta chains from the same sample are listed, as sequenced in a study of T cell responses to AZD1222 COVID-19 vaccine. Data came from immunoSEQ multiplex PCR; TCRdb stores just in-frame clones and leaves some out. Among around 130,000 clones listed, 86% were seen once. Sequencing was performed on peripheral blood, taken 28 days after the second AZD1222 dose. These receptors were collected from an adult who received the AZD1222 COVID-19 vaccine.

The chain combines TRBV6-2 or TRBV6-3 with TRBJ1-2; 7 bases map to TRBD1. V gave up 6 bases and J gave up 5 bases; unmatched junction bases: 9. Germline-derived CDR1 and CDR2 are MNHEY and SVGEGT. This CDR3 has 14 amino acids. The CDR3 region has the DNA TGTGCCAGCAGCAAGACAGGGATTGGTTATGGCTACACCTTC. Its translation: CASSKTGIGYGYTF.

The V gene is TRBV27, the J gene TRBJ2-1; TRBD2 matches 13 bases. With 4 bases clipped from V and 8 bases from J, the junction kept 2 bases outside the gene matches. This CDR3 has 14 residues. CDR1 and CDR2 (germline): MNHEY, SMNVEV (reference sequence). CDR3 DNA: TGTGCCAGCAGTTCGGGACTAGCGGGGTATGAGCAGTTCTTC. This translates into CASSSGLAGYEQFF.

The chain couples TRBV6-6 to TRBJ2-3; 8 bases are a match to TRBD2. CDR1 and CDR2 from the germline V gene are MNHNY and SVGAGI (reference sequence). CDR3 length equals 16 residues. With 6 bases clipped from V and 5 bases from J, the junction kept 13 bases outside the gene matches. CDR3 DNA sequence: TGTGCCAGCAGGTCGGGTGCGGCGGGGGGTCAAGATACGCAGTATTTT. Its protein is CASRSGAAGGQDTQYF.

The V and J genes are TRBV11-2 and TRBJ2-7; the D gene is possibly TRBD1 (5 bases). The germline V gene encodes CDR1 SGHAT and CDR2 FQNNGV. CDR3 length equals 15 residues. Trimming cost V 0 bases and J 1 base, with 10 bases left between them. CDR3 nucleotide sequence: TGTGCCAGCAGCTTAGAAAGGGGCCCTTCCTACGAGCAGTACTTC. It specifies CASSLERGPSYEQYF.

The chain links TRBV19 to TRBJ2-2; a weak D match, TRBD1 (5 bases). The CDR3 has 15 amino acids. Germline CDR1 LNHDA, CDR2 SQIVND (reference sequence). With 5 bases removed from V and 1 base from J, the gap between germline ends came to 11 bases. CDR3 amino acids: CASSDRSMNTGELFF. The CDR3 DNA is TGTGCCAGTAGTGACAGATCTATGAACACCGGGGAGCTGTTTTTT.